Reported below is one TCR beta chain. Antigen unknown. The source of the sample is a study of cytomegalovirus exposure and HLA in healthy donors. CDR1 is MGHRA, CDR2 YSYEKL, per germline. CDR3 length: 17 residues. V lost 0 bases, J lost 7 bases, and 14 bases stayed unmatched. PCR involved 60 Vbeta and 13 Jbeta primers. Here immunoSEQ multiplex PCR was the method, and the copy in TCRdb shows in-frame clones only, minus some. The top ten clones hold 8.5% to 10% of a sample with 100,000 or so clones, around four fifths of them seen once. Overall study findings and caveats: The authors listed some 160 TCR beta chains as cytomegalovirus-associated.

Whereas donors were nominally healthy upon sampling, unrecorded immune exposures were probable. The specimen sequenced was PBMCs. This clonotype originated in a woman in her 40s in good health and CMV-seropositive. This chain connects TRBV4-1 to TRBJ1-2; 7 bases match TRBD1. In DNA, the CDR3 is TGCGCCAGCAGCCAAGATAATGGACAGGTTCTGGTTGGTGGCTACACCTTC. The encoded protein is CASSQDNGQVLVGGYTF.